The 18 T cell receptor beta chains listed next were all sequenced from one sample in a study of liver allograft versus peripheral blood T cells. About the research overall: A comparison was made between T cell receptor repertoires in transplanted livers and those in recipients' peripheral blood.

TCRdb fed the reads into MiXCR, producing one record per CDR3 protein. The sample carries 7,000 to 10,000 distinct CDR3 sequences, roughly 22% recorded once. These TCRs come from a human patient who had a liver transplant. Some T cells may originate from the graft donor.

This clonotype is categorized as medium-sized. This chain links TRBV19 with TRBJ2-3, with 8 bases fitting TRBD2. This CDR3 spans 16 amino acids. The junction had 12 bases not matched to a gene; V was cut back by 5 bases and J by 5 bases. Germline CDR1 is LNHDA and CDR2 is SQIVND (reference sequence). CDR3 DNA: TGTGCCAGTAGTCGAGCGGGAGAGAGAATCGTAGATACGCAGTATTTT. It encodes CASSRAGERIVDTQYF.

This clonotype ranks as medium-sized (0.01 to 0.1%). This chain connects TRBV7-2 to TRBJ2-5; TRBD2 aligns across 14 bases. CDR3 length: 16 amino acids. Germline V lookup: CDR1 SGHTA, CDR2 FQGNSA. V was clipped by 3 bases and J by 4 bases; unmatched bases: 4. In DNA, the CDR3 is TGTGCCAGCAGCTTGAGGACTAGCGGGGGGTTAGAGACCCAGTACTTC. Translation gives CASSLRTSGGLETQYF.

This clonotype ranks as medium-sized. The chain uses TRBV5-6 and TRBJ1-1; a weak D match, TRBD1 (5 bases). Deletions cut 5 bases from V and 1 base from J, with 15 bases between. Germline V gives CDR1 SGHDT, CDR2 YYEEEE. The CDR3 has 15 residues. This CDR3 reads CASSFLQVANTEAFF. Written as DNA, the CDR3 is TGTGCCAGCAGTTTCCTACAGGTTGCGAACACTGAAGCTTTCTTT.

The CDR3 sequence is CARSRDSETPSSTDTQYF. DNA for the CDR3: TGTGCCAGAAGCCGGGACTCAGAGACACCTTCTAGCACAGATACGCAGTATTTT. The chain combines TRBV7-9 with TRBJ2-3; maybe TRBD2 (6 bases). The CDR3 covers 18 residues. Trimming took 9 bases from V and 0 from J, leaving 25 bases between them. In germline, CDR1 is SEHNR, CDR2 FQNEAQ (reference sequence).

This clonotype is termed medium-sized (0.01 to 0.1%). The J gene is TRBJ2-3, the V gene TRBV19, with no clear D. Germline V gene lookup returns CDR1 LNHDA and CDR2 SQIVND (reference sequence). V was trimmed by 1 base and J by 2 bases, leaving 10 bases between them. This CDR3 has 15 amino acids. The CDR3 reads CASSIGRLHTDTQYF. In DNA form, the CDR3 reads TGTGCCAGTAGTATAGGCAGACTCCACACAGATACGCAGTATTTT.

This clonotype is medium-sized by share. The gene calls are TRBV6-1 and TRBJ1-1; possibly TRBD1 for D (6 bases). V dropped 3 bases and J dropped 5 bases, with 13 bases sitting between them. The CDR3 has 14 residues. Germline V gives CDR1 MNHNS, CDR2 SASEGT. The CDR3: CASSEVQGGTEAFF. The CDR3, as DNA: TGTGCCAGCAGTGAGGTACAGGGAGGAACTGAAGCTTTCTTT.

The table lists this clonotype with a few counts. This chain joins TRBV6-6 and TRBJ1-5; 8 nucleotides agree with TRBD1. Germline-derived CDR1 and CDR2 are MNHNY and SVGAGI (reference sequence). V dropped 5 bases and J dropped 5; count of bases not matched to a gene: 5. The CDR3 is 14 residues long. In nucleotides, the CDR3 is TGTGCCAGCAGTGGACAGGGATCCGATCAGCCCCAGCATTTT. Protein sequence: CASSGQGSDQPQHF.

This clonotype was seen repeatedly, ten times or more. The chain couples TRBV19 to TRBJ2-7; D might be TRBD1 (6 bases). The CDR3 spans 15 residues. Trimming removed 5 bases at V and 2 bases at J, with 16 bases between. From germline, CDR1 is LNHDA and CDR2 SQIVND (reference sequence). In DNA form, the CDR3 reads TGTGCCAGTAGTCCTACCGGGACAAAGACCTACGAGCAGTACTTC. Residues: CASSPTGTKTYEQYF.

Relative to its sample, this clonotype is medium-sized (0.01 to 0.1%). This chain joins TRBV7-2 and TRBJ2-5; D ambiguous. V was pared by 2 bases and J by 2 bases, with 12 bases between. CDR3 size: 15 residues. In germline, CDR1 is SGHTA, CDR2 FQGNSA. CDR3 amino acids: CASSLSWRPQETQYF. The CDR3 DNA sequence: TGTGCCAGCAGCTTAAGTTGGAGACCACAAGAGACCCAGTACTTC.

Comments on this clonotype: A much larger clone lies one base from this, so it may be a read error. The CDR3 loop is CSVQTWSSGNTIYF. The CDR3 nucleotides are TGCAGCGTGCAAACCTGGAGCTCTGGAAACACCATATATTTT. This sequence joins TRBV29-1 and TRBJ1-3; no definite D call. Germline assignment: CDR1 SQVTM and CDR2 ANQGSEA. V was clipped by 6 bases and J by 0 bases, with 12 bases between them. The CDR3 is 14 amino acids.

This clonotype was detected a few times. The chain joins TRBV15 to TRBJ1-3, with D perhaps matching TRBD1 (5 bases). The CDR3 covers 18 residues. V was pared by 0 bases and J by 3 bases, with 18 bases between. Germline loops: CDR1 LNHNV, CDR2 YYDKDF (reference sequence). The DNA for the CDR3 is TGTGCCACCAGCAGAGAAGGCGGTAGGAGCAGGGTTGGAAACACCATATATTTT. Its translation is CATSREGGRSRVGNTIYF.

This clonotype counts as medium-sized. This chain joins TRBV10-3 and TRBJ1-5; D is possibly TRBD1 (5 bases). The V end was cut by 2 bases, the J end by 4 bases, with 15 bases between. Germline CDR1 is ENHRY and CDR2 is SYGVKD. The CDR3 totals 16 residues. The CDR3 protein is CAISEGGRNVNQPQHF. The CDR3 DNA reads TGTGCCATCAGTGAGGGGGGTAGGAACGTGAATCAGCCCCAGCATTTT.

The chain couples TRBV7-9 to TRBJ2-3; 10 bases agree with TRBD2. CDR3 length equals 14 residues. The trim removed 1 base at V and 5 bases at J, leaving 0 bases unmatched. Germline CDR1 reads SEHNR; CDR2 reads FQNEAQ (reference sequence). The CDR3 DNA reads TGTGCCAGCAGCTTAGGACTAGCGGGAGATACGCAGTATTTT. As protein: CASSLGLAGDTQYF.

The gene calls are TRBV5-1 and TRBJ1-1; D is unresolved. CDR1 and CDR2 (germline): SGHRS, YFSETQ. V was clipped by 2 bases and J by 5 bases, with 16 bases between them. The CDR3 sequence is 15 residues long. The DNA for the CDR3 is TGCGCCAGCAGCTTAGAATGGCCCCTGGGGACTGAAGCTTTCTTT. Encoded protein: CASSLEWPLGTEAFF.

Points on this clonotype: A much bigger clone sits one base away, suggesting this may be a read error. The chain has TRBV7-9 and TRBJ1-1, with 8 bases fitting TRBD1. The CDR3 runs to 15 residues. The germline CDR1 and CDR2 sequences are SEHNR and FQNEAQ (reference sequence). The CDR3 loop is CASSSGGQGSTGAFF. Written as DNA, the CDR3 is TGTGCCAGCAGCTCCGGTGGACAGGGAAGTACTGGAGCTTTCTTT.

This clonotype is medium-sized (0.01 to 0.1%) in the sample. The chain combines TRBV10-3 with TRBJ2-1, with 10 nucleotides matching TRBD2. CDR1 is ENHRY, CDR2 SYGVKD, per germline. This CDR3 has 18 amino acids. With 0 bases clipped from V and 2 bases from J, the junction kept 7 bases outside the gene matches. CDR3 sequence reads: CAISESGLAGDTYNEQFF. For the CDR3, the DNA is TGTGCCATCAGTGAGTCTGGGCTAGCGGGGGACACCTACAATGAGCAGTTCTTC.

This clonotype is medium-sized within its sample. The J gene is TRBJ1-5, the V gene TRBV7-2; perhaps TRBD1 as D (5 bases). V lost 3 bases and J 7 bases, leaving 13 bases between the germline ends. Germline assignment: CDR1 SGHTA and CDR2 FQGNSA. The CDR3 spans 14 residues. The CDR3 sequence is CASSFSRASQPQHF. CDR3 in DNA: TGTGCCAGCAGCTTCTCCAGGGCATCCCAGCCCCAGCATTTT.

The chain carries TRBV7-3 and TRBJ1-1, with D unresolved. Germline V lookup: CDR1 SGHTA, CDR2 FQGTGA. The CDR3 has 14 amino acids. The V end was cut by 6 bases, the J end by 0 bases, with 11 bases between. This CDR3 is CASSSQPMNTEAFF. In DNA, the CDR3 is TGTGCCAGCAGTTCTCAGCCGATGAACACTGAAGCTTTCTTT.